The entry below describes one T cell receptor beta chain. The junction had 12 bases not matched to a gene; V was cut back by 5 bases and J by 5 bases. CDR3 length equals 16 residues. CDR1 is SGHAT, CDR2 FQDESV, per germline (reference sequence). This sample is part of a study of blood T cell repertoires in COVID-19. Across the whole study: Spain, Italy and the United States supplied samples that represented acute and convalescent COVID-19. The cDNA or gDNA used as material had been derived from T cells, B-cell-depleted T cells, or PBMCs.

Authors' methods: Estimated nucleated cell counts came from reference gene primer amplification. Clones were read by immunoSEQ multiplex PCR, and TCRdb kept only the in-frame ones, dropping some. V and J calls and clone size are copied from that table; D and trimming were computed from the DNA. The sample has about 27,000 clones, about 88% seen once. The TCR comes from a woman aged 45-60 years with active COVID-19. The chain links TRBV11-1 to TRBJ2-5; 9 bases match TRBD2. The source material was peripheral blood. The CDR3 DNA follows: TGTGCCAGCAGCCCCCGGTATAGCGGGAGAATGGAGACCCAGTACTTC. Protein: CASSPRYSGRMETQYF. The variable domain in full, with the rest retrieved from reference TRBV11-1 and TRBJ2-5, is EAEVAQSPRYKITEKSQAVAFWCDPISGHATLYWYRQILGQGPELLVQFQDESVVDDSQLPKDRFSAERLKGVDSTLKIQPAELGDSAMYLCASSPRYSGRMETQYFGPGTRLLVL.